These T cell receptor beta chains were read from a single sample in a study of blood T cell repertoires in COVID-19. TCRdb's table, derived via immunoSEQ multiplex PCR, lists solely in-frame clones and lacks some. The sample has 200,000 to 250,000 clones, 86% seen once; the top ten hold around 9.6%. The specimen was peripheral blood. The receptors stem from a woman aged 50 to 60 with COVID-19, enrolled during active disease. CDR3s leave out the opening cysteine and the closing phenylalanine or tryptophan. Size tells how often a clone was seen (once, few, many) or the class of an expanded clone, and some rows leave it out.

TRBV27	-	TRBJ2-7	ASQRGYEQY
TRBV29-1	-	TRBJ2-5	SVDGRGVMETQY
TRBV24-1	-	TRBJ1-1	ATRKGGSDEAF
TRBV4-1	once	TRBJ1-5	ASSQDLSQGNQPQH
TRBV5-1	-	TRBJ2-1	ASSLALRDRSKFGKNEQF
TRBV19	-	TRBJ1-6	ASRQVSSYNSPLH
TRBV6-1	-	TRBJ2-1	ASSAPGTGDYNEQF
TRBV24-1	-	TRBJ1-5	ATSDTPGTGDAQH
TRBV12-5	-	TRBJ2-3	ASNGGGNTYTDTQY
TRBV27	-	TRBJ2-2	ASSLYVGRNTGELF
TRBV24-1	-	TRBJ2-2	ATSDLRTGANTGELF
TRBV7-8	-	TRBJ2-7	ASSPRPYEQY
TRBV19	-	TRBJ1-1	ASSLRTGMNTEAF
TRBV14	-	TRBJ2-1	ASSQGPGSGQF
TRBV2	-	TRBJ1-4	ASGTHGTADREKLF
TRBV9	few	TRBJ2-5	ASSQRDRTQTQY
TRBV23-1	-	TRBJ1-5	ASSPKKWAGNQPQH
TRBV7-8	-	TRBJ1-6	ASSLGEFHNSPLH
TRBV11-3	-	TRBJ2-3	ASSARTGRFFTDTQY
TRBV11-2	-	TRBJ2-7	ASSLLTYRPSEQY